Shown below are 8 T cell receptor beta chains from a single sample sequenced in a study of blood T cells in healthy people across ages. Next came a second PCR, run for about 6 to 12 cycles, which used a sample-barcoded 5' primer along with a J-beta primer mix. TCRdb redid the calling of the 5' RACE reads with MiXCR, one entry per CDR3 protein. The table has roughly 700,000 distinct CDR3 sequences, approximately 50% seen once. Sequenced material: blood. The source is an older woman in good health.

The chain joins TRBV29-1 to TRBJ2-7; TRBD2 matches 7 bases. Germline CDR1 reads SQVTM; CDR2 reads ANQGSEA. This CDR3 region has 13 residues. The V and J ends lost 6 bases and 3 bases, in that order; junction bases with no gene match: 8. The CDR3: CSVNAGEGYEQYF. The DNA for the CDR3 is TGCAGCGTGAATGCGGGAGAGGGCTACGAGCAGTACTTC.

This clonotype turned up a few times. This chain uses TRBV5-4 with TRBJ1-1, with D perhaps matching TRBD1 (5 bases). This CDR3 spans 15 amino acids. V was pared by 3 bases and J by 0 bases, with 12 bases between. Germline lookup yields CDR1 SGHNT and CDR2 YYREEE (reference sequence). This CDR3 is CASSSGGTLNTEAFF. CDR3 nucleotides: TGTGCCAGCAGCTCCGGGGGAACGTTGAACACTGAAGCTTTCTTT. Full variable domain (missing parts from reference TRBV5-4 and TRBJ1-1): ETGVTQSPTHLIKTRGQQVTLRCSSQSGHNTVSWYQQALGQGPQFIFQYYREEENGRGNFPPRFSGLQFPNYSSELNVNALELDDSALYLCASSSGGTLNTEAFFGQGTRLTVV.

The chain carries TRBV7-3 and TRBJ2-3; D might be TRBD1 (5 bases). Germline V CDR1 and CDR2: SGHTA, FQGTGA. This CDR3 comprises 16 residues. Deletions cut 5 bases from V and 2 bases from J, with 17 bases between. The CDR3 spells CASSPTGQGVTDTQYF. CDR3 in DNA: TGTGCCAGCAGCCCCACCGGGCAGGGTGTCACAGATACGCAGTATTTT.

About this clonotype: A read error may explain this, as a much larger clone is one base away. The chain recombines TRBV24-1 with TRBJ1-5; 9 nucleotides align to TRBD1. This CDR3 has 15 residues. The germline V gene encodes CDR1 KGHDR and CDR2 SFDVKD. The CDR3 coding sequence is TGTGCCACCAGTGACCGGACAGGGGATAATCGGCCCCAGCATTTT. Its translation: CATSDRTGDNRPQHF.

The rearrangement uses TRBV6-5 and TRBJ1-1; 8 nucleotides match TRBD1. V was pared by 6 bases and J by 8 bases, with 14 bases of the junction left unmatched. This CDR3 has 15 residues. From germline, CDR1 is MNHEY and CDR2 SVGAGI. CDR3 amino acids: CASSRARTGLTEAFF. The CDR3 bases are TGTGCCAGCAGCCGAGCCCGGACAGGGCTAACCGAAGCTTTCTTT.

This clonotype was seen a handful of times. V is TRBV20-1 and J is TRBJ2-3, with D possibly TRBD2 on 5 matching bases. The CDR3 runs 13 residues. Looked up from germline, CDR1 is DFQATT and CDR2 is SNEGSKA (reference sequence). The germline V and J ends were trimmed by 4 bases and 2 bases, with 10 bases remaining between them. CDR3 residues: CSAISGFTDTQYF. CDR3 DNA: TGCAGTGCTATCTCGGGGTTCACAGATACGCAGTATTTT.

The chain uses TRBV20-1 and TRBJ1-2, with a possible D match to TRBD1 (6 bases). The CDR3 is 17 residues long. Germline V lookup: CDR1 DFQATT, CDR2 SNEGSKA (reference sequence). The CDR3 nucleotides are TGCAGGGCGACCGGCCCGGGACGGGGGGCGATAGGCTATGGCTACACCTTC. The encoded protein is CRATGPGRGAIGYGYTF.

This clonotype was seen a single time. This CDR3 reads CATKRQGNTEAFF. CDR3 bases: TGTGCCACTAAGCGGCAGGGGAACACTGAAGCTTTCTTT. The chain joins TRBV6-5 to TRBJ1-1; tentatively, D is TRBD1 (5 bases). Trimming pared 10 bases from V and 1 base from J, leaving 13 bases between. The germline CDR1 and CDR2 sequences are MNHEY and SVGAGI. The CDR3 has 13 amino acids.